A selection of T cell receptor beta chains follows, all from one sample in a study of blood T cell repertoires in COVID-19. Libraries were prepared by immunoSEQ multiplex PCR; TCRdb keeps only in-frame clonotypes and omits some of them. The sample lists fewer than 600,000 clones; about 91% were seen once. The sequencing sample was made of peripheral blood. The receptors derive from a man aged 18 to 29 with COVID-19, enrolled during active disease. CDR3s include the opening cysteine and the closing phenylalanine or tryptophan. D genes are given only for firm matches. Clone size is shown for a subset of rows, as once, few, many or a class of expanded clone.

CDR3 | DNA | D | J | V | size
CASSNMTSGGTDTQYF | TGTGCCAGCAGCAACATGACTAGCGGGGGCACAGATACGCAGTATTTT | - | TRBJ2-3 | TRBV21-1 | -
CASSLDWNQPQHF | TGTGCCAGCAGCTTAGACTGGAATCAGCCCCAGCATTTT | - | TRBJ1-5 | TRBV7-9 | -
CASSSTGTALLGYTF | TGTGCCAGTAGTTCCACAGGGACGGCTCTCCTGGGCTACACCTTC | - | TRBJ1-2 | TRBV19 | -
CASNPQGLSTEAFF | TGTGCCAGCAACCCGCAGGGTTTGAGCACTGAAGCTTTCTTT | - | TRBJ1-1 | TRBV6-5 | -
CASSKADSGGMIETQYF | TGTGCCAGCAGCAAAGCGGATAGCGGGGGGATGATTGAGACCCAGTACTTC | - | TRBJ2-5 | TRBV21-1 | -
CASSLGRVGEKLFF | TGTGCCAGCAGCTTAGGCAGGGTTGGTGAAAAACTGTTTTTT | - | TRBJ1-4 | TRBV7-8 | -
CASSEGGTGVYEQYF | TGTGCCAGCAGTGAAGGCGGGACAGGGGTCTACGAGCAGTACTTC | TRBD1 | TRBJ2-7 | TRBV25-1 | -
CASLREYLPTYEQYF | TGTGCCAGCCTCCGGGAGTACCTCCCGACCTACGAGCAGTACTTC | - | TRBJ2-7 | TRBV2 | -
CASSGGLNTEAFF | TGTGCCAGTAGTGGGGGGTTGAACACTGAAGCTTTCTTT | - | TRBJ1-1 | TRBV19 | -
CASSLARNTGELFF | TGTGCCAGCAGCTTGGCCAGAAACACCGGGGAGCTGTTTTTT | - | TRBJ2-2 | TRBV5-4 | few
CSAVTGDTQYF | TGCAGTGCTGTGACCGGGGATACGCAGTATTTT | - | TRBJ2-3 | TRBV20-1 | -
CASNQQGENTEAFF | TGTGCCAGCAACCAACAGGGCGAGAACACTGAAGCTTTCTTT | - | TRBJ1-1 | TRBV11-3 | once
CASSETSGELFF | TGTGCCAGCAGTGAAACTAGTGGGGAGCTGTTTTTT | - | TRBJ2-2 | TRBV2 | once
CAWEPTGRSYEQYF | TGTGCCTGGGAACCGACAGGGCGCTCCTACGAGCAGTACTTC | TRBD1 | TRBJ2-7 | TRBV30 | -
CASSLAGQGRETQYF | TGTGCCAGCAGCTTAGCGGGACAGGGCAGGGAGACCCAGTACTTC | TRBD1 | TRBJ2-5 | TRBV11-3 | -
CASSSFEAQGVYEQYF | TGTGCCAGCAGCTCCTTTGAAGCCCAGGGGGTCTACGAGCAGTACTTC | TRBD1 | TRBJ2-7 | TRBV7-9 | -
CASRLAGGTDTQYF | TGCGCCAGCAGGTTGGCGGGGGGCACAGATACGCAGTATTTT | TRBD2 | TRBJ2-3 | TRBV5-1 | once
CASSEALTSGGRNTGELFF | TGTGCCAGCAGTGAAGCACTGACTAGCGGGGGGAGGAACACCGGGGAGCTGTTTTTT | TRBD2 | TRBJ2-2 | TRBV6-1 | -
CASGQGAPPYGYTF | TGTGCCAGCGGACAGGGGGCGCCTCCCTATGGCTACACCTTC | TRBD1 | TRBJ1-2 | TRBV3-1/TRBV3-2 | -
CASSSRSGDWAEAFF | TGCGCCAGCAGCTCCAGATCAGGGGATTGGGCTGAAGCTTTCTTT | - | TRBJ1-1 | TRBV5-1 | -
CASSPDRTRTDTQYF | TGCGCCAGCAGCCCGGACAGGACCCGCACAGATACGCAGTATTTT | TRBD1 | TRBJ2-3 | TRBV5-1 | -
CASSPGTGNMNTEAFF | TGTGCCAGCAGTCCAGGGACAGGGAACATGAACACTGAAGCTTTCTTT | TRBD1 | TRBJ1-1 | TRBV27 | -
CAISELAVANEQFF | TGTGCCATCAGTGAGTTAGCGGTGGCCAATGAGCAGTTCTTC | - | TRBJ2-1 | TRBV10-3 | -
CASSWEPQETQYF | TGTGCCAGCAGCTGGGAGCCTCAAGAGACCCAGTACTTC | - | TRBJ2-5 | TRBV5-5 | -
CASSLWGWRQPYEQYF | TGTGCCAGCAGCTTGTGGGGTTGGAGGCAGCCCTACGAGCAGTACTTC | - | TRBJ2-7 | TRBV5-4 | -
CATSRSWGGLNEKLFF | TGTGCCACCAGCAGATCCTGGGGGGGGCTGAATGAAAAACTGTTTTTT | - | TRBJ1-4 | TRBV15 | -
CASKQQDKSFNEQFF | TGTGCCAGTAAGCAACAGGACAAATCCTTCAATGAGCAGTTCTTC | - | TRBJ2-1 | TRBV19 | -
CASSFPGTGNTIYF | TGTGCCAGCAGCTTCCCCGGGACTGGAAACACCATATATTTT | - | TRBJ1-3 | TRBV11-3 | -
CASSPGDSLNTEAFF | TGTGCCAGCAGCCCTGGGGACAGTTTGAACACTGAAGCTTTCTTT | TRBD1 | TRBJ1-1 | TRBV11-3 | once
CASRQPGRQDGPGANVLTF | TGTGCCAGCAGGCAACCGGGCCGACAGGATGGCCCAGGGGCCAACGTCCTGACTTTC | - | TRBJ2-6 | TRBV11-2 | -
CASSEAPGGYTEAFF | TGTGCCAGCAGTGAAGCCCCGGGGGGCTACACTGAAGCTTTCTTT | - | TRBJ1-1 | TRBV6-1 | -
CASTLIGDGANVLTF | TGTGCCAGCACCTTAATCGGAGATGGGGCCAACGTCCTGACTTTC | - | TRBJ2-6 | TRBV11-2 | -
CSVVGGAEGYTF | TGCAGCGTTGTTGGGGGCGCGGAGGGCTACACCTTC | - | TRBJ1-2 | TRBV29-1 | -
CASSQGGGTGNEKLFF | TGTGCCAGCAGCCAAGGGGGTGGGACAGGGAATGAAAAACTGTTTTTT | TRBD1 | TRBJ1-4 | TRBV3-1/TRBV3-2 | -
CASKGRTEGGQPQHF | TGTGCCAGTAAGGGAAGGACGGAGGGCGGACAGCCCCAGCATTTT | - | TRBJ1-5 | TRBV19 | -
CASSLFAGRTLGTEAFF | TGTGCCAGCAGTTTATTTGCAGGGCGGACGTTGGGAACTGAAGCTTTCTTT | - | TRBJ1-1 | TRBV27 | -
CASSQDILAGSQETQYF | TGTGCCAGCAGCCAAGATATACTAGCGGGAAGCCAAGAGACCCAGTACTTC | TRBD2 | TRBJ2-5 | TRBV3-1/TRBV3-2 | once
CATKSEETQYF | TGTGCCACCAAGTCGGAAGAGACCCAGTACTTC | - | TRBJ2-5 | TRBV24-1 | -
CASAQEINSPLHF | TGCGCCAGCGCCCAGGAAATTAATTCACCCCTCCACTTT | - | TRBJ1-6 | TRBV5-1 | -